This T cell receptor (beta chain) was retrieved from a study of cytomegalovirus exposure and HLA in healthy donors. Study results and caveats: The CMV antigen specificity of a few CMV-associated chains was confirmed through in vitro analysis.

With regard to this clone: The antigen remains undetermined.

Assay used: immunoSEQ multiplex PCR; TCRdb lists only in-frame clones, some missing. In the table there are around 220,000 clones, 65% to 85% of which are singletons. This receptor was taken from a woman in her twenties or thirties in good health and CMV-seropositive. Source material: PBMCs.

CDR3 residues: CASSFGTNEQFF. CDR3 DNA sequence: TGCGCCAGCAGCTTCGGAACGAATGAGCAGTTCTTC. The chain recombines TRBV5-1 with TRBJ2-1; no definite D call. Trimming took 2 bases from V and 7 from J, leaving 7 bases between them. The germline V gene encodes CDR1 SGHRS and CDR2 YFSETQ. The CDR3 totals 12 residues.